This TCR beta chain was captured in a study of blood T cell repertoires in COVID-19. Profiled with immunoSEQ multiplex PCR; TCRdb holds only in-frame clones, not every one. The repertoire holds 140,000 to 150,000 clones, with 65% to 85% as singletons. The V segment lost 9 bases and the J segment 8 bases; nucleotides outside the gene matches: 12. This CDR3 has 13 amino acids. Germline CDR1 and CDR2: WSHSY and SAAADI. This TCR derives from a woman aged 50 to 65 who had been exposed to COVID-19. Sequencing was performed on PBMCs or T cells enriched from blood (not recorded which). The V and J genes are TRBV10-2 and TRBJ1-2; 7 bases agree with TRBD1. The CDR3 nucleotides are TGCGCCAGTACGCTTAGGACAGGCGAAGGCTACACCTTC. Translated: CASTLRTGEGYTF.